The sequence of this T cell receptor beta chain was determined in a study of CD8 T cells in Susac syndrome. Trimming left V 5 bases short and J 1 base short, with 12 bases between. The CDR3 has 15 amino acids. Germline CDR1 is SEHNR and CDR2 is FQNEAQ (reference sequence). The TEMRA cells underwent FACS enrichment, while the CD8+ and CD4+ T cells underwent negative isolation. A word on this clonotype: Its target is not known.

The RNA, 0.5 to 1 ug, was put through reverse transcription using random hexamers. TCRdb used MiXCR to reprocess the immunoSEQ multiplex PCR reads, holding one entry per CDR3 protein. The sample lists about 130,000 distinct CDR3 sequences; about 90% were seen once. Study-wide points: As the study acknowledged, the number of individuals who were part of its TCR sequencing and HLA analysis was relatively small.

The sample consisted of CD8+ T cells from PBMCs. The chain joins TRBV7-9 to TRBJ2-1; possibly TRBD1 or TRBD2 for D (6 bases each). The sequence was obtained from a human donor with multiple sclerosis. The CDR3 DNA sequence: TGTGCCAGCAGCCCCGGGGGCTCATCCTACAATGAGCAGTTCTTC. This encodes CASSPGGSSYNEQFF.